A selection of T cell receptor beta chains follows, all from one sample in a study of T-cell reconstitution after alpha-beta-depleted transplantation in children. Via MiXCR, TCRdb re-called the PCR reads, giving one row per CDR3 protein. This table holds around 490,000 distinct CDR3 sequences, approximately 10% found once. The sequencing here drew on PBMCs, mostly from graft donor cells, taken 180 days after TCRalphabeta/CD19-depleted stem cell transplant. These receptors were obtained from a female patient aged 2 to 10 who had a stem cell transplant for aplastic anemia, so the T cells may come from the graft donor. Both conserved end residues are part of each CDR3. A D gene is named only where the DNA matches it firmly. A row's size may be missing; if present it is once, few, many or a size class.

D	size	J	V	DNA	CDR3
-	few	TRBJ2-1	TRBV24-1	TGTGCCACCAGTGATCCAGGGGTCGGCTCCTACAATGAGCAGTTCTTC	CATSDPGVGSYNEQFF
TRBD1	few	TRBJ1-2	TRBV6-5	TGTGCCAGCAGTTACCTCGGACAGGGGGCTGGCTACACCTTC	CASSYLGQGAGYTF
-	many	TRBJ1-1	TRBV6-5	TGTGCCAGCAGTTACCCAGGGGCACTGAACACTGAAGCTTTCTTT	CASSYPGALNTEAFF
-	-	TRBJ2-1	TRBV30	TGTGCCTGGAGGTCCCTTCCGTACAATGAGCAGTTCTTC	CAWRSLPYNEQFF
-	few	TRBJ2-3	TRBV4-3	TGCGCCAGCAGCCGAAGGACCCTCTCGGGAGATACGCAGTATTTT	CASSRRTLSGDTQYF
-	-	TRBJ2-3	TRBV4-3	TGCGCCAGCAGCCCTCATCAGCGAGTCACAGATACGCAGTATTTT	CASSPHQRVTDTQYF
-	-	TRBJ2-1	TRBV6-2/TRBV6-3	TGTGCCACCAAAATCATGGTAGAACGGATGAGTTCCTACAATGAGCAGTTCTTC	CATKIMVERMSSYNEQFF
-	few	TRBJ2-6	TRBV20-1	TGCAGTGCTAGAGATAGGGCCCGATCTGGGGCCAACGTCCTGACTTTC	CSARDRARSGANVLTF
-	few	TRBJ1-1	TRBV10-3	TGTGCCATCAGAGGAATATCGGGGGGGGGCACTGAAGCTTTCTTT	CAIRGISGGGTEAFF
-	-	TRBJ1-1	TRBV7-2	TGTGCCAGCAGCTGGGGGGGCATGAACACTGACGCTTTCTTT	CASSWGGMNTDAFF
-	-	TRBJ1-2	TRBV20-1	TGCAGTGCTAGAGATCCTCCCAGGGGAGGTCCGGTTGGCTACACCTTC	CSARDPPRGGPVGYTF
-	few	TRBJ2-7	TRBV6-2/TRBV6-3	TGTGCCAGCAGTTACTCGAACTGGCCCTACGAGCAGTACTTC	CASSYSNWPYEQYF
-	-	TRBJ1-2	TRBV13	TGTGCCAGCAGCTACGGTGGCAGGGCTAACTATGGCTACACCTTC	CASSYGGRANYGYTF
TRBD1	-	TRBJ2-1	TRBV24-1	TGTGCCACCAGTGATTTGCGCGACAGGGCAGTTGAGCAGTTCTTC	CATSDLRDRAVEQFF
TRBD2	many	TRBJ2-1	TRBV29-1	TGCAGCGTTGAATACCTAGCGGGGGACAATGAGCAGTTCTTC	CSVEYLAGDNEQFF
-	few	TRBJ2-4	TRBV29-1	TGCAGCGTTGTAGGGTATGAGGGGACCCCGGCGGGGTTCAAAAACATTCAGTACTTC	CSVVGYEGTPAGFKNIQYF
TRBD1	-	TRBJ2-5	TRBV10-3	TGTGCCATCAGTGGGGCACCCGGGACAGCACAAGAGACCCAGTACTTC	CAISGAPGTAQETQYF
TRBD2	-	TRBJ2-3	TRBV7-2	TGTGCCAGCAGCTTAGCAAGAACGACTAGCACAGATCCGCAGTATTTT	CASSLARTTSTDPQYF
-	few	TRBJ2-2	TRBV11-2	TGTGCCAGCAGCTTAGATCAAAGAGGGCGCCTGGGGCTGTTTTTT	CASSLDQRGRLGLFF
-	few	TRBJ1-5	TRBV15	TGTGCCACCAGCCTCGACCGTAATCAGCCCCAGCATTTT	CATSLDRNQPQHF
-	many	TRBJ1-1	TRBV5-6	TGTGCCAGCAGCTTGCCCAGGGTCACTGAAGCTTTCTTT	CASSLPRVTEAFF
-	few	TRBJ2-7	TRBV5-1	TGCGCCAGCAGTCTTACAGGGCCAGAGCAGTACTTC	CASSLTGPEQYF
-	-	TRBJ1-2	TRBV6-5	TGTGCCAGCAGTTACTCATTCGTCGGGGGATGTCTGGGCTACACCTTC	CASSYSFVGGCLGYTF
-	few	TRBJ2-1	TRBV20-1	TGCAGTGCTAGGGGTCCCGCGACTGAGCAGTTCTTC	CSARGPATEQFF
TRBD1	-	TRBJ2-7	TRBV25-1	TGTGCCAGCAGTGGAGGGACAGGGGACTACGAGCAGTACTTC	CASSGGTGDYEQYF
-	-	TRBJ2-3	TRBV5-6	TGTGCCAGCAGCTTTCCGGGAGTTACAGATACGCAGTATTTT	CASSFPGVTDTQYF
-	-	TRBJ1-3	TRBV5-1	TGCGCCAGCAGCTCCGGGGGAGCTGGAAACACCATATATTTT	CASSSGGAGNTIYF
-	-	TRBJ1-2	TRBV27	TGTGCCAGCAGTTTGGCGGGGAGCTATGGCGACACCTTC	CASSLAGSYGDTF
TRBD2	few	TRBJ2-1	TRBV24-1	TGTGCCACCAGAGGGACTAGCGGCTACAATGAGCAGTTCTTC	CATRGTSGYNEQFF
-	few	TRBJ2-3	TRBV20-1	TGCAGTGCTAGGGGTCGTCGGGGGATCCCCACAGATACGCAGTATTTT	CSARGRRGIPTDTQYF
TRBD1	many	TRBJ1-1	TRBV20-1	TGCCAGACCGGGACAGGGACTGAAGCTTTCTTT	CQTGTGTEAFF
-	few	TRBJ2-5	TRBV20-1	TGCAGTGCTAGGACAGGCTACCAAGAGACCCAGTACTTC	CSARTGYQETQYF
-	few	TRBJ2-1	TRBV7-9	TGTGCCAGCAGCCTGCTTCCACATGAGCAGTTCTTC	CASSLLPHEQFF
-	-	TRBJ1-4	TRBV24-1	TGTGCCACCAGTGATGGCGGGGGCCGGTATGAAAAACTGTTTTTT	CATSDGGGRYEKLFF
TRBD1	-	TRBJ1-1	TRBV6-2/TRBV6-3	TGTGCCAGCAGTTACGGTCCAGGGGGCTCCACTGAAGCTTTCTTT	CASSYGPGGSTEAFF
-	many	TRBJ1-1	TRBV2	TGTGCCAGCACCTCCGGGGCGAACACTGAAGCTTTCTTT	CASTSGANTEAFF
-	-	TRBJ2-3	TRBV12-3/TRBV12-4	TGTGCCAGCAGACCGATAAGGGCAGATACGCAGTATTTT	CASRPIRADTQYF
TRBD1	many	TRBJ2-7	TRBV20-1	TGCAGTGTCAACCCCGGGACAGGGCCCTACGAGCAGTACTTC	CSVNPGTGPYEQYF
-	few	TRBJ2-5	TRBV15	TGTGCCGAATCGGGGGGCAAGAAGTGCACAACGGAGACCCAGTACTTC	CAESGGKKCTTETQYF
TRBD2	many	TRBJ2-2	TRBV6-5	TGTGCCAGCAGTTCGACTAGCGGGAGGGTCGGGGAGCTGTTTTTT	CASSSTSGRVGELFF
-	-	TRBJ1-1	TRBV7-8	TGTGCCAGCCGGATTTCCACTGAAGCTTTCTTT	CASRISTEAFF